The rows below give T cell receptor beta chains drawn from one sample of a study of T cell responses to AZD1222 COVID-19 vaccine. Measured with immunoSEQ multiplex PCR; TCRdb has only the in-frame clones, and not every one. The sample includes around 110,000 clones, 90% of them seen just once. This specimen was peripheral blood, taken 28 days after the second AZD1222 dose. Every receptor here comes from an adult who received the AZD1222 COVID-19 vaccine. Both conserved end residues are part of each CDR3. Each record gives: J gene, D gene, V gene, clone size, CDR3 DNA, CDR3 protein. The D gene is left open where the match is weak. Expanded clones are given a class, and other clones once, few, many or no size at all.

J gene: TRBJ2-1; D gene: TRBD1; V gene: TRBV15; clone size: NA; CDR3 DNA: TGTGCCACCAGCAGACGCCGGGACAGGGGTTTGAGCAATGAGCAGTTCTTC; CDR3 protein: CATSRRRDRGLSNEQFF
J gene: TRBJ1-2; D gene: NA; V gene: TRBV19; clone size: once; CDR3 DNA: TGTGCCAGTAGTCCAACTCGCCGGACAGAACTAACTATGGGCTACACCTTC; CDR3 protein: CASSPTRRTELTMGYTF
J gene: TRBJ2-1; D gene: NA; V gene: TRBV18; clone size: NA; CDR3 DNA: TGTGCCAGCTCACCCTATTCAGGACCTTCGGGTTCCTACAATGAGCAGTTCTTC; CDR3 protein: CASSPYSGPSGSYNEQFF
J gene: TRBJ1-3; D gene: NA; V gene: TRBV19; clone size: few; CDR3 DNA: TGTGCCAGTAGTATTTCTAGGGGCTCTGGAAACACCATATATTTT; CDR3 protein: CASSISRGSGNTIYF
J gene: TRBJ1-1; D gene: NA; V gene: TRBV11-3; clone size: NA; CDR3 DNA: TGTGCCAGCAGCGCATTATTCAACACTGAAGCTTTCTTT; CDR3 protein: CASSALFNTEAFF
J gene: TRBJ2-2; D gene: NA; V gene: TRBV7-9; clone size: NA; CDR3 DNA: TGTGCCAGCAGCTTACCAGTGAACACCGGGGAGCTGTTTTTT; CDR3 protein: CASSLPVNTGELFF
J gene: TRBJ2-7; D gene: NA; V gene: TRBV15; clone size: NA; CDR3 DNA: TGTGCCACCAGCAGAGCGGGATACGAGCAGTACTTC; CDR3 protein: CATSRAGYEQYF
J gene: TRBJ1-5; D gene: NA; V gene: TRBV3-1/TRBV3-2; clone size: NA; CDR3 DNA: TGTGCCAGCAGCCCTCCTTCCACAGGGAATAGCAATCAGCCCCAGCATTTT; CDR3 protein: CASSPPSTGNSNQPQHF
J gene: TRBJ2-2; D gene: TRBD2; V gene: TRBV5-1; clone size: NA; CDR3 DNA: TGCGCCAGCAGCTTGCGGGGGGATGTCACCGGGGAGCTGTTTTTT; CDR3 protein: CASSLRGDVTGELFF
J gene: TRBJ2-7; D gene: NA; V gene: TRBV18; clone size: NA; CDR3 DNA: TGTGCCAGCTCACCACTAACTAGGTTCTCCTACGAGCAGTACTTC; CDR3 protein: CASSPLTRFSYEQYF
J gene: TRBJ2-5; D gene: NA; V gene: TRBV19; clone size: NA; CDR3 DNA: TGTGCCAGCTTGGACAAGCAAGAGACCCAGTACTTC; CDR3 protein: CASLDKQETQYF
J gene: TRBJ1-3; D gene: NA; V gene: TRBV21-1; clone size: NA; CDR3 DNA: TGTGCCTCGCCTCGGGGGGGTGGAAACACCATATATTTT; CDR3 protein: CASPRGGGNTIYF
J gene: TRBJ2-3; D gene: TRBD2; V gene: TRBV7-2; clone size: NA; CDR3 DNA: TGTGCCAGCAGTACGGCGGGGGGGCCGGGCACAGATACGCAGTATTTT; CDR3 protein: CASSTAGGPGTDTQYF
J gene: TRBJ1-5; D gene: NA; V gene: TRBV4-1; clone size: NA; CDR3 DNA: TGCGCCAGCAGCCAAGATGATCGCGCTAGGGGAGGCAATCAGCCCCAGCATTTT; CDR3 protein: CASSQDDRARGGNQPQHF
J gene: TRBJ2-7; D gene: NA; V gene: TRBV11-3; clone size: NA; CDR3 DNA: TGTGCCAGCAGCTTAGAGGCAGGGGACTCCTACGAGCAGTACTTC; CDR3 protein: CASSLEAGDSYEQYF
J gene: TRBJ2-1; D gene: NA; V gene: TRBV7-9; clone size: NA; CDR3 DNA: TGTGCCAGCAGCTTAAGGGTCCAACCCCGTGAGCAGTTCTTC; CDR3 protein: CASSLRVQPREQFF
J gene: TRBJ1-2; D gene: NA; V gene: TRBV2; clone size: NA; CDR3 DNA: TGTGCCAGCAGCCAAAGGGAAAACTATGGCTACACCTTC; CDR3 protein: CASSQRENYGYTF
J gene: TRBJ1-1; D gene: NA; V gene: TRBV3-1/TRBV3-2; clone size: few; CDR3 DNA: TGTGCCAGCAGCCAAGAGCGGCAGGGAAACACTGAAGCTTTCTTT; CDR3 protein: CASSQERQGNTEAFF
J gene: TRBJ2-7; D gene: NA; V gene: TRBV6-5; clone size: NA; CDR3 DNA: TGTGCCAGCTCGGCAGGGAGCGACCCCTACGAGCAGTACTTC; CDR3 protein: CASSAGSDPYEQYF
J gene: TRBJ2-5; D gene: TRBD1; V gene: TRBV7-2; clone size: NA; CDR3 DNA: TGTGCCAGCAGCTCGAAACCTAACAGGATCAGGGGGTTAGAGACCCAGTACTTC; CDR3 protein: CASSSKPNRIRGLETQYF
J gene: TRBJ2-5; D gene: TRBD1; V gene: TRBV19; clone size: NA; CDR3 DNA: TGTGCCAGTAGTACCCTCGGACAGGGTATGGTCCAAGAGACCCAGTACTTC; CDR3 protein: CASSTLGQGMVQETQYF
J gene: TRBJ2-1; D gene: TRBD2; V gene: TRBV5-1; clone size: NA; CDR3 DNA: TGCGCCAGCAGCCGGCGGACGAGCGGGGCTGACAATGAGCAGTTCTTC; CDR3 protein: CASSRRTSGADNEQFF
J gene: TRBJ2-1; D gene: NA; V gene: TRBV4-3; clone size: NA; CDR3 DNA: TGCGCCAGCAGCCAAGAGAGTAGTAGGGCAGAGGGTGAGCAGTTCTTC; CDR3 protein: CASSQESSRAEGEQFF
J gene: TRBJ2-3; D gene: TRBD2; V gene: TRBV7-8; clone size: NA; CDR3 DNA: TGTGCCAGCAGCTCGGCAGCGGGGGCCTCAGATACGCAGTATTTT; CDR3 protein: CASSSAAGASDTQYF
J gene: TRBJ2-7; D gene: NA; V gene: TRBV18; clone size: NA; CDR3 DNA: TGTGCCAGCTCACCGGCAGGGGTTGTTGGCTACGAGCAGTACTTC; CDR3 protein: CASSPAGVVGYEQYF
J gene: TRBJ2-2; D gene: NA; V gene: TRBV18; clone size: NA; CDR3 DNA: TGTGCCAGCTCACCGATCCGGGTCGAGGCCGGGGAGCTGTTTTTT; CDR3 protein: CASSPIRVEAGELFF
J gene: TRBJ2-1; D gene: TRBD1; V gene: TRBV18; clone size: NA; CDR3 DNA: TGTGCCAGCTCACCGCCGACAGGGTTTAACTACAATGAGCAGTTCTTC; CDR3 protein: CASSPPTGFNYNEQFF
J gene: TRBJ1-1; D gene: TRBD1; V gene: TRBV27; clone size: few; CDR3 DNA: TGTGCCAGCAGTTTAAATGACAGGGGGCGAGCTTTCTTT; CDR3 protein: CASSLNDRGRAFF
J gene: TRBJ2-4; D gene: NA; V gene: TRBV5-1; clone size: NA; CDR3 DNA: TGCGCCAGCAGCCGCGGACTGGTAGCCAAAAACATTCAGTACTTC; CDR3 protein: CASSRGLVAKNIQYF
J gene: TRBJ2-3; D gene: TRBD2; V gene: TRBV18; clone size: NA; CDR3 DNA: TGTGCCAGCTCACCGCCTAGCGGGGGGGCGATAGATACGCAGTATTTT; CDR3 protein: CASSPPSGGAIDTQYF
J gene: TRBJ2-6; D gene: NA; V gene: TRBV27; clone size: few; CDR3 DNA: TGTGCCAGCCTTTCTCTTGCTGGGGCCAACGTCCTGACTTTC; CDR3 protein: CASLSLAGANVLTF
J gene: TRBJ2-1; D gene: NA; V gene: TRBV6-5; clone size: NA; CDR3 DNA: TGTGCCAGCAGTTACCGAGACAATGAGCAGTTCTTC; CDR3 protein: CASSYRDNEQFF
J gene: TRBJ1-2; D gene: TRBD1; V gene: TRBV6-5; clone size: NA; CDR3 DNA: TGTGCCAGCAAGTCAGGGACAGGGACCCATTCAGCCGGGACCTTC; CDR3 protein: CASKSGTGTHSAGTF
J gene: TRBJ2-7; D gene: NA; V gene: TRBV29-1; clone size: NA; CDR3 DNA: TGCAGCGTTGAGGGCGGGGCGGACTACGAGCAGTACTTC; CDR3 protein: CSVEGGADYEQYF
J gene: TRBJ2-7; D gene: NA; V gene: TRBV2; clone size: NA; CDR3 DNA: TGTGCCAGCAGTGAACTACAGATCGAGCAGTACTTC; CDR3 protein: CASSELQIEQYF
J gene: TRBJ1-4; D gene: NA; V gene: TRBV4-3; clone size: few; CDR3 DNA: TGCGCCAGCAGCCAGTCAGGGTTGGGTGAAAAACTGTTTTTT; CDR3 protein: CASSQSGLGEKLFF
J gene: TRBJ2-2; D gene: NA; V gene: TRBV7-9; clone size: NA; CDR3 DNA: TGTGCCAGCAGCTTAGGAAAGGGCGGGACATTGAACACCGGGGAGCTGTTTTTT; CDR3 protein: CASSLGKGGTLNTGELFF
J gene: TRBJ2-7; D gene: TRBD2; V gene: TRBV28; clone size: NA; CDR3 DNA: TGTGCCAGCAACGGGGGGGGATCATCCTACGAGCAGTACTTC; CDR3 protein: CASNGGGSSYEQYF
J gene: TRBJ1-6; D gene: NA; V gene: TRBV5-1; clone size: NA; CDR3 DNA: TGCGCCAGCAGCTTGGATGGGCCCCATCTTGATGGCTCCTATAATTCACCCCTCCACTTT; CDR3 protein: CASSLDGPHLDGSYNSPLHF
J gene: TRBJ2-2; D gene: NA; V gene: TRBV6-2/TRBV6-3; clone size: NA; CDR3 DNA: TGTGCCAGCAGTTACTTCCACCCCGGGACCGCAAACACCGGGGAGCTGTTTTTT; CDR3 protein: CASSYFHPGTANTGELFF
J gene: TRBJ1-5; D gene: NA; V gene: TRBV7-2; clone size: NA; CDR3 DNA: TGTGCCAGCAGCTCCGTAGGGGTCAATCAGCCCCAGCATTTT; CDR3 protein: CASSSVGVNQPQHF
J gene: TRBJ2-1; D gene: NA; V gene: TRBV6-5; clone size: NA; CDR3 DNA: TGTGCCAGCAGTCCCGGGCAGGGGAGTCGCAATGAGCAGTTCTTC; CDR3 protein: CASSPGQGSRNEQFF
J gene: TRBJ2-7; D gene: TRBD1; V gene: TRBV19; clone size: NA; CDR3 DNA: TGTGCCAGTAGTGGGGGACAGGAAATATACGAGCAGTACTTC; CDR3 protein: CASSGGQEIYEQYF
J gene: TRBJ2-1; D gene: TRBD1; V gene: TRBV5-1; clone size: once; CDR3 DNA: TGCGCCAGCAGCTCCGGACAGGCTCGCGATGAGCAGTTCTTC; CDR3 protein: CASSSGQARDEQFF
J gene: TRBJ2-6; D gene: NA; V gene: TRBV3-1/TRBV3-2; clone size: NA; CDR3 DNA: TGTGCCAGCAGCCAAGGAGTGACCTACTCTGGGGCCAACGTCCTGACTTTC; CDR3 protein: CASSQGVTYSGANVLTF
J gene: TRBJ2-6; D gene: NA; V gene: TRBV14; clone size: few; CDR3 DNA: TGTGCCAGCAGCCAGTCCGGGTTAGGTATTACTGGGGCCAACGTCCTGACTTTC; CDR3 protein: CASSQSGLGITGANVLTF
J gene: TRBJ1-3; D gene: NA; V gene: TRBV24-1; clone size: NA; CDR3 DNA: TGTGCCACCAGTGATGACAGAAACACCATATATTTT; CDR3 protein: CATSDDRNTIYF
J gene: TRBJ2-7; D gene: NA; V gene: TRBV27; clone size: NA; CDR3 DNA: TGTGCCAGCAGTTGGTCGGGCGCTAGCCTCTACGAGCAGTACTTC; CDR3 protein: CASSWSGASLYEQYF
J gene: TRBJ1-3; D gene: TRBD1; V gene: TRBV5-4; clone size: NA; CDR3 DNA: TGTGCCAGCAGGCAGGGACAGCTCGGAAACACCATATATTTT; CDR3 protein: CASRQGQLGNTIYF
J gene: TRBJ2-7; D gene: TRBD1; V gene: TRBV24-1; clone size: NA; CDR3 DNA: TGTGCCACCAGTGATCCGGGACAGGGGATGTACGAGCAGTACTTC; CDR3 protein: CATSDPGQGMYEQYF
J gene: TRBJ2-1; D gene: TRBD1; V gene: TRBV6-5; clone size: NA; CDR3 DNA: TGTGCCAGCAGTTTGACAGGGAACTCCTACAATGAGCAGTTCTTC; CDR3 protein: CASSLTGNSYNEQFF
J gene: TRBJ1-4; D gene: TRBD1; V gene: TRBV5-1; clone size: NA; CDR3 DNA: TGCGCCAGCAGCCCCGGGACAGGGGGCGCGGGTGAAAAACTGTTTTTT; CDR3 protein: CASSPGTGGAGEKLFF
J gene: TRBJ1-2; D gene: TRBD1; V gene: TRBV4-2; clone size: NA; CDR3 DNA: TGTGCCAGCAGCCAAGAAGCAGGGGGTCACTATGGCTACACCTTC; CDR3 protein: CASSQEAGGHYGYTF
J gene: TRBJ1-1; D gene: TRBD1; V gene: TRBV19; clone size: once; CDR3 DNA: TGTGCCAGTAGCGGACAGGGGGTTGGGGCTGAAGCTTTCTTT; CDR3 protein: CASSGQGVGAEAFF
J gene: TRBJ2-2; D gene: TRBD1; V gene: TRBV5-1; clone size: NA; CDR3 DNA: TGCGCCAGCAGCCCCGGGACAGGCGTCGGGGAGCTGTTTTTT; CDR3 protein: CASSPGTGVGELFF